The clone carrying this T cell receptor beta chain has only one observation. The data stem from a study of blood T cell repertoires in COVID-19. The wider study: Acute-phase and convalescent COVID-19 samples originated in the United States, Italy and Spain.

Germline CDR1 reads MDHEN; CDR2 reads SYDVKM. The CDR3 spans 13 residues. With 5 bases removed from V and 7 bases from J, the gap between germline ends came to 14 bases. Authors' data handling: Nucleated cell counts were estimated from reference gene primer amplification. Sequencing was performed with immunoSEQ multiplex PCR; in TCRdb, only in-frame clones are kept and a portion is missing. V, J and clone size derive from that table, while D and trimming were established from the DNA sequence. In the table there are approximately 130,000 clones, around nine tenths of which are singletons. The V gene is TRBV28, the J gene TRBJ1-2; possible D gene TRBD1, 6 bases. The sequence was obtained from a woman aged 45-65 years with acute or convalescent COVID-19. Input material: peripheral blood. Here the CDR3 reads CASSPQGRSGYTF. For the CDR3, the DNA is TGTGCCAGCAGTCCACAGGGAAGGAGTGGCTACACCTTC.